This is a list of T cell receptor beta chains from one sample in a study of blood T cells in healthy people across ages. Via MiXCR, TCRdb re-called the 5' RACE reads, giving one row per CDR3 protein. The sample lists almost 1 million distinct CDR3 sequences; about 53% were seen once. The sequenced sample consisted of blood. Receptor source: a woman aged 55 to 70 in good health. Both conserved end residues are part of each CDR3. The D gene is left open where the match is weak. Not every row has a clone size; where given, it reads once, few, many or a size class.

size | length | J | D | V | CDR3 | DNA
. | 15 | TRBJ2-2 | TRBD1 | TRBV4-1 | CASSPATGGTGELFF | TGCGCCAGCAGCCCGGCGACAGGGGGCACCGGGGAGCTGTTTTTT
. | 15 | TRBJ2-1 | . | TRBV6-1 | CASSTEDYSYNEQFF | TGTGCCAGCAGTACGGAGGACTACTCCTACAATGAGCAGTTCTTC
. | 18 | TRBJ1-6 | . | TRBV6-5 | CASSYIQRRGTGISPLHF | TGTGCCAGCAGTTACATACAACGTCGCGGCACGGGGATTTCACCCCTCCACTTT
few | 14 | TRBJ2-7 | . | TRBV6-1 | CASSEAHQAYEQYF | TGTGCCAGCAGTGAAGCACATCAGGCTTACGAGCAGTACTTC
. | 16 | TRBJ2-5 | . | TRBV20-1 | CSARPYQPHFQETQYF | TGCAGTGCTAGACCCTATCAACCTCATTTCCAAGAGACCCAGTACTTC
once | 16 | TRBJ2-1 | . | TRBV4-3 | CASSQIRGGSYNEQFF | TGCGCCAGCAGCCAAATAAGAGGGGGCTCCTACAATGAGCAGTTCTTC
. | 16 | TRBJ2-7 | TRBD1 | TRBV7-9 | CASSFSGEPGQGARYF | TGTGCCAGCAGTTTTAGTGGAGAGCCGGGACAGGGGGCAAGGTACTTC
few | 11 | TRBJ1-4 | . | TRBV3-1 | CASSHREKLFF | TGTGCCAGCAGCCACAGGGAAAAACTGTTTTTT
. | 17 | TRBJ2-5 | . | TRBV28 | CASSFWGRLRVQETQYF | TGTGCCAGCAGTTTCTGGGGGCGCTTGCGTGTCCAAGAGACCCAGTACTTC
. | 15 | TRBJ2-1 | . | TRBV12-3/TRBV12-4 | CASSPKAIRRDEQFF | TGTGCCAGCAGCCCGAAGGCTATTAGAAGGGATGAGCAGTTCTTC
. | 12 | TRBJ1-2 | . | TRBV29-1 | CSGVVDLGGYTF | TGCAGCGGGGTGGTGGATTTAGGTGGCTACACCTTC
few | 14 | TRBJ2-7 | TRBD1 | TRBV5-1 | CASSLKTGGSEQYF | TGCGCCAGCAGCTTGAAGACAGGGGGCAGCGAGCAGTACTTC
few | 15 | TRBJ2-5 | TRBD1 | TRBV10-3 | CAISNRDRSQETQYF | TGTGCCATCAGTAACCGGGACAGGTCCCAAGAGACCCAGTACTTC
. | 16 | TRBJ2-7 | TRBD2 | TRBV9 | CASSGGGRYQSYEQYF | TGTGCCAGCAGCGGGGGCGGGAGGTATCAGTCCTACGAGCAGTACTTC
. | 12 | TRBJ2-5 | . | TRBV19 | CASRSSTETQYF | TGTGCCAGTCGTTCTTCCACAGAGACCCAGTACTTC
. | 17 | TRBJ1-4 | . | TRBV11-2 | CASSPRGVEATNEKLFF | TGTGCCAGCAGTCCGAGAGGTGTCGAGGCAACTAATGAAAAACTGTTTTTT
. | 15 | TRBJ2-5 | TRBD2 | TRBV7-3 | CASSWNGLAGETQYF | TGTGCCAGCAGCTGGAACGGACTAGCGGGAGAGACCCAGTACTTC
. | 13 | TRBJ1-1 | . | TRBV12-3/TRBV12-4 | CASRQAPYTEAFF | TGTGCCAGCAGACAAGCCCCATACACTGAAGCTTTCTTT
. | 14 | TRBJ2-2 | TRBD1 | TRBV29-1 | CSVGLDRVPWELFF | TGCAGCGTTGGGTTAGACAGGGTTCCCTGGGAGCTGTTTTTT
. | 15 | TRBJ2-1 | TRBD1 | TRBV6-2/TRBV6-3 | CASNPPGGPYNEQFF | TGTGCCAGCAACCCCCCAGGGGGTCCCTACAATGAGCAGTTCTTC
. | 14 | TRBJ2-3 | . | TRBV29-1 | CSVDEGISTDTQYF | TGCAGCGTCGATGAGGGGATTAGCACAGATACGCAGTATTTT
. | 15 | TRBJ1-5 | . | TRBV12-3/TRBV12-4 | CASSPSGVRNQPQHF | TGTGCCAGCAGTCCGTCGGGGGTGCGCAATCAGCCCCAGCATTTT
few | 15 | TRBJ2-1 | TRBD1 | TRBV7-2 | CASSLWGQGNNEQFF | TGTGCCAGCAGCTTATGGGGACAGGGAAACAATGAGCAGTTCTTC
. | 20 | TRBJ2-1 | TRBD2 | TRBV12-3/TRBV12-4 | CASSSPRLAGGLSSYNEQFF | TGTGCCAGCAGTTCCCCTAGACTAGCGGGAGGGTTGAGCTCCTACAATGAGCAGTTCTTC
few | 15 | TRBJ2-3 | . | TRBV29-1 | CSVEGGQLGSHTQYF | TGCAGCGTTGAAGGCGGACAGCTTGGGAGTCATACGCAGTATTTT
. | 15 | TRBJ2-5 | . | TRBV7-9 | CASSLWEAGMETQYF | TGTGCCAGCAGCTTATGGGAGGCAGGGATGGAGACCCAGTACTTC
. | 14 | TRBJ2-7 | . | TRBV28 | CASRVEGSIYEQYF | TGTGCCAGCAGGGTGGAGGGGTCCATCTACGAGCAGTACTTC
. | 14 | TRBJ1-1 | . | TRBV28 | CASSFRQFTSEAFF | TGTGCCAGCAGTTTCCGACAGTTTACATCTGAAGCTTTCTTT
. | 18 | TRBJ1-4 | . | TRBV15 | CATSRGRLRDPANEKLFF | TGTGCCACCAGCAGAGGGCGGCTTAGGGATCCGGCTAATGAAAAACTGTTTTTT
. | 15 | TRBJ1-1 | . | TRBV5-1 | CASSLAQVPGAEAFF | TGCGCCAGCAGTTTGGCCCAGGTTCCAGGCGCTGAAGCTTTCTTT
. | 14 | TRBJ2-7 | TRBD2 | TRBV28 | CACGGGRTSYEQYF | TGTGCCTGCGGGGGTGGGAGGACCTCCTACGAGCAGTACTTC